In its sample, the clone carrying this T cell receptor beta chain was seen many times. The data originate from a study of cytomegalovirus exposure and HLA in healthy donors. The data were produced by immunoSEQ multiplex PCR, yet TCRdb's version contains in-frame clones alone and is incomplete. The sample records some 350,000 clones, 87% being singletons. The CDR3 runs to 15 residues. V lost 5 bases and J lost 0, with 14 bases in between. CDR1 and CDR2 (germline): MDHEN, SYDVKM. What was sequenced was PBMCs. This TCR was sampled from a woman in her twenties or thirties in good health and CMV-seropositive. This sequence joins TRBV28 and TRBJ2-7, with D perhaps matching TRBD2 (5 bases). CDR3: CASSLPGSSSYEQYF. The CDR3 DNA follows: TGTGCCAGCAGTCTCCCGGGGTCGAGCTCCTACGAGCAGTACTTC.